This T cell receptor beta chain was observed in a study of blood T cell repertoires in COVID-19 (dated by TCRdb to between 2020 and 2021). Study-level background: Samples covering the acute and convalescent phases of COVID-19 were provided by collaborators in the United States, Italy and Spain. The material from the prospective study consisted of cDNA or gDNA derived from T cells, B-cell-depleted T cells, or PBMCs. The dataset comprised deeply sampled blood TCRbeta repertoires from subjects exposed to, actively infected with, or recovered from COVID-19. A freely available public database, intended as a resource for researchers studying the immune response to SARS-CoV-2, is where the repertoires were released. Samples were obtained from the ongoing ImmuneRACE study (first 160 participants) and from 1,254 subjects provided by 6 global collaborators. Sample metadata almost always included a de-identified subject ID, COVID-19 status, age in years and sex. HLA class I and class II types, where available, came from metadata supplied by the sample provider rather than from assay-based typing. The research as a whole found: How much clinical and demographic metadata was included differed by source and by participant, and the metadata was provided uncurated.

Comment on this clone: This receptor's antigen is unknown. No much larger clonotype is one base removed from it; base qualities were not supplied.

TCRbeta CDR3 regions were amplified from genomic DNA by means of the immunoSEQ Assay, a bias-controlled multiplex PCR. Regarding the original processing steps: Nucleated cell counts per sample were estimated from amplification of reference gene primers within the assay. To quantify the absolute abundance of each unique TCRbeta CDR3 rearrangement, sequence reads were collapsed and filtered. For each sample, productive Simpson clonality was calculated as the square root of Simpson's diversity index across productive rearrangements. TCRdb took over this immuneACCESS table, retaining in-frame rearrangements with V and J assigned. Such tables are incomplete; in checked studies, under half of the missing clones stem from an unresolved V gene, and the remainder is unexplained. V and J calls and clone size are copied from that table; D and trimming were computed from the DNA. The sample records 200,000 to 300,000 clones, about 88% of which are singletons. The biggest ten clones account for roughly 3.9% of the sample.

A second Seattle source provided samples from volunteer blood donors who had recovered from COVID-19. Each collaborating institution followed its own protocols to collect whole blood in K2EDTA tubes. For TCRbeta analysis, collaborator samples were shipped as frozen whole blood, as isolated PBMCs, or as DNA extracted from either sample type. Trimming takes 4 bases from V and 4 bases from J, and the germline ends sit 10 bases apart. Based on the germline V gene (reference sequence), the CDR1 and CDR2 sequences are GTSNPN and SVGIG. Including the terminal cysteine and phenylalanine, the CDR3 comprises 12 residues. Only the CDR3 portion is preserved as DNA: 36 bases, with reading frame beginning at the first base.

The material sequenced was peripheral blood. Recombination linked TRBV30 to TRBJ1-1, with no confidently assigned D gene. The sequence came from a man aged 55 to 69 who had recovered from COVID-19. The CDR3 corresponds to CAWTVVVTEAFF. The bases are TGTGCCTGGACCGTAGTTGTCACTGAAGCTTTCTTT.